This record concerns one T cell receptor (beta chain) sequence. The record originates from a study of shared clonotypes between healthy human individuals. This CDR3 has 15 amino acids. The V gene's germline CDR1 is MDHEN and CDR2 SYDVKM. The V gene end was trimmed by 7 bases and the J gene end by 3 bases; junction bases not matched to a gene: 10. Sequenced by immunoSEQ multiplex PCR; TCRdb stores in-frame clones only, minus some. There are about 520,000 clones in the sample; roughly 95% occur only once, and 0.05% to 0.08% lies in the top ten. The chain recombines TRBV28 with TRBJ1-1; TRBD1 agrees at 8 bases. The sequenced material came from naive CD4+ T cells sorted from blood. Subset reported: CD45RA+ positively selected. This clonotype was obtained from a woman younger than 45 in good health. The CDR3 reads CASNSGAGGYTEAFF. Written as DNA, the CDR3 is TGTGCCAGCAATTCGGGGGCAGGGGGCTACACTGAAGCTTTCTTT.